This TCR beta chain was sequenced for a study of identical twins. General observations from the study: Twins showed weaker excess sharing in their beta out-of-frame sequences. The presence of invariant MAIT and iNKT cells could partly confound analyses of zero-insertion sequences.

The J segment lost 5 bases and the V segment lost 2 bases, leaving 0 bases of the junction unmatched. Germline V gene sequence: CDR1 MNHEY, CDR2 SVGEGT. The CDR3 contains 12 residues. TCRdb processed the 5' RACE reads anew with MiXCR; each CDR3 protein has one entry. The profile shows approximately 490,000 distinct CDR3 sequences, about a fifth of them singletons. With regard to this clonotype: What it binds is unknown.

These data also featured in a second study, about yellow fever vaccine responses in identical twins.

The chain carries TRBV6-2 or TRBV6-3 and TRBJ2-7; 7 bases agree with TRBD1. The clonotype comes from a woman aged 18-29 years in good health. The sequencing sample was made of CD4+ T cells sorted from blood. CDR3 loop: CASSYRGHEQYV. CDR3 DNA: TGTGCCAGCAGTTACAGGGGGCACGAGCAGTACGTC.